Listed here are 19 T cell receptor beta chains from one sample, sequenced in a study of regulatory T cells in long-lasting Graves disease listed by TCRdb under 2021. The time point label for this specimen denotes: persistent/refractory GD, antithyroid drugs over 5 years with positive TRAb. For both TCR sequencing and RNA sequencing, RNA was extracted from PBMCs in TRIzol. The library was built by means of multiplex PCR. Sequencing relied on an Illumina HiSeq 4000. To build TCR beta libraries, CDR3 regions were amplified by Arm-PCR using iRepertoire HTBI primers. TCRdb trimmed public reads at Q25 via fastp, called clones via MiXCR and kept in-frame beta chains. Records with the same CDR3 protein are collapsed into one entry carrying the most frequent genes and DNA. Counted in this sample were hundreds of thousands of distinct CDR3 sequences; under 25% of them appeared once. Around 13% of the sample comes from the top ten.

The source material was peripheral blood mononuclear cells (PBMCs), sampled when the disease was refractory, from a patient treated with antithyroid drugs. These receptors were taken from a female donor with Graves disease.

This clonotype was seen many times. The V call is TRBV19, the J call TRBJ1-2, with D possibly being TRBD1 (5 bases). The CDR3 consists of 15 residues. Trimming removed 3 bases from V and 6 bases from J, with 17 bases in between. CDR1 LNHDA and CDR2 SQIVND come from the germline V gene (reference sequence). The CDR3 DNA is TGTGCCAGTAGTATCGCCTCCGGGGGAATAGATGGCTACACCTTC. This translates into CASSIASGGIDGYTF.

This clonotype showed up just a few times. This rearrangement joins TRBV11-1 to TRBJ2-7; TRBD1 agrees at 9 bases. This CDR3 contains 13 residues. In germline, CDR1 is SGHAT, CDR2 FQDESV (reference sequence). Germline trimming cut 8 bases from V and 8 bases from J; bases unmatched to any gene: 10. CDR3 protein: CASEGQGFRQQYF. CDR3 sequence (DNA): TGTGCCAGCGAGGGACAGGGCTTTCGTCAGCAGTACTTC.

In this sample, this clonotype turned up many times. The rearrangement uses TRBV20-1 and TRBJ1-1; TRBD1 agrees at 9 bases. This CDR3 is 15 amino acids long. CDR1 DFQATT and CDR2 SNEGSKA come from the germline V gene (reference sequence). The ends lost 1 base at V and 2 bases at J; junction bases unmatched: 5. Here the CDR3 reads CSARVLDRGNTEAFF. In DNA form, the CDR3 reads TGCAGTGCTAGAGTACTGGACAGGGGAAACACTGAAGCTTTCTTT.

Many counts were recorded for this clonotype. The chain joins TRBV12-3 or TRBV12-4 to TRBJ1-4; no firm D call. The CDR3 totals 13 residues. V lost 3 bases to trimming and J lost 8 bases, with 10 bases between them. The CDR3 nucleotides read TGTGCCAGCAGTTTCTGGGCGAGGGAAAAACTGTTTTTT. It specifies CASSFWAREKLFF.

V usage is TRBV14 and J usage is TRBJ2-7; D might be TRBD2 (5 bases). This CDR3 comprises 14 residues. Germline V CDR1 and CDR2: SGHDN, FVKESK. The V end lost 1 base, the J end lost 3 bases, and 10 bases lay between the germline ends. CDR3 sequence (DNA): TGTGCCAGCAGCCAAGGAGGGCAGCTCTACGAGCAGTACTTC. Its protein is CASSQGGQLYEQYF.

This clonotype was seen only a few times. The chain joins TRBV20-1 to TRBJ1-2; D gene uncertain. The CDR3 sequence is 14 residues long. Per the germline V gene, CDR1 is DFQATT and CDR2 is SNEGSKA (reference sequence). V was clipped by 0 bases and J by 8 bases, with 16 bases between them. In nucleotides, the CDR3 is TGCAGTGCTAGAGATTCCATTTCCGGCCCCGGCTACACCTTC. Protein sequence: CSARDSISGPGYTF.

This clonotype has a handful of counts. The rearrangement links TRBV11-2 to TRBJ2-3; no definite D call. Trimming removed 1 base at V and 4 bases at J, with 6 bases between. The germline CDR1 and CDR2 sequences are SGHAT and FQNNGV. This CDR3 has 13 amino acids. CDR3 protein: CASSLGTADTQYF. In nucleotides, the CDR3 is TGTGCCAGCAGCTTAGGGACCGCAGATACGCAGTATTTT.

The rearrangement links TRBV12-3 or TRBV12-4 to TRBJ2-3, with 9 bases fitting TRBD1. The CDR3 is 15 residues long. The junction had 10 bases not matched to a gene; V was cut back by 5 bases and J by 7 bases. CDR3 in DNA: TGTGCCAGCAGTCCACAGGGGGCGGGTTGGAATACGCAGTATTTT. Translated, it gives CASSPQGAGWNTQYF.

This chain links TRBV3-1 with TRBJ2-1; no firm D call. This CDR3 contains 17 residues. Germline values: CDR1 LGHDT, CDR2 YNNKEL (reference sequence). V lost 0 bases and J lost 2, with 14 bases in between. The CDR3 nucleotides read TGTGCCAGCAGCCAAGATCAGAGCCAGCTGGCCTACAATGAGCAGTTCTTC. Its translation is CASSQDQSQLAYNEQFF.

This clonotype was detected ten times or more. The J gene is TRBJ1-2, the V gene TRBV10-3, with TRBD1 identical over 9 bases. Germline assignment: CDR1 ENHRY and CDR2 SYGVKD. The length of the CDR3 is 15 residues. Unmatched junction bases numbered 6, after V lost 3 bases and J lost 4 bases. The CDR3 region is CAISDGQGISYGYTF. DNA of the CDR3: TGTGCCATCAGTGATGGACAGGGGATATCCTATGGCTACACCTTC.

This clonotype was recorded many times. This CDR3 reads CASSETDINEKLFF. The CDR3 DNA reads TGTGCCAGCAGTGAAACAGACATAAATGAAAAACTGTTTTTT. The V call is TRBV6-1, the J call TRBJ1-4; D is undetermined. The CDR3 is made up of 14 amino acids. Trimming removed 2 bases at V and 5 bases at J, with 9 bases between. Germline V gene lookup returns CDR1 MNHNS and CDR2 SASEGT.

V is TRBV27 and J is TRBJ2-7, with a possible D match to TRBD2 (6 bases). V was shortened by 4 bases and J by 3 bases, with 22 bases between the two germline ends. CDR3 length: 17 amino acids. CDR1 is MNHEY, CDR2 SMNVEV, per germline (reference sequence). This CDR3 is CASSSPFRTGEIYEQYF. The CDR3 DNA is TGTGCCAGCAGTTCCCCCTTCCGGACGGGAGAGATCTACGAGCAGTACTTC.

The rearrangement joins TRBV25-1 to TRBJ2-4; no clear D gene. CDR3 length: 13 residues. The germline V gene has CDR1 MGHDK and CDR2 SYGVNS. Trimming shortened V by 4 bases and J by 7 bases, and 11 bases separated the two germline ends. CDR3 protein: CASSGQSVNIQYF. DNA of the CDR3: TGTGCCAGCAGTGGCCAGAGCGTGAACATTCAGTACTTC.

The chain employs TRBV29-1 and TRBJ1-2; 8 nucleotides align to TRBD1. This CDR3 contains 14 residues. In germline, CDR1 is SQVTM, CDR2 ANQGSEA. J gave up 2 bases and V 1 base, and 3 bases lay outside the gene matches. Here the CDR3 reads CSVEGTGLNYGYTF. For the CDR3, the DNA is TGCAGCGTTGAAGGGACAGGGCTAAACTATGGCTACACCTTC.

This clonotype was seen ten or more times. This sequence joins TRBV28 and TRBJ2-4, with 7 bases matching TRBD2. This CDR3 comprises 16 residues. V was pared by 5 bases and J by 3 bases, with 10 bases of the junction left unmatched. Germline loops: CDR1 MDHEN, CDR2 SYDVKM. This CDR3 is CASSRSIRTSKNIQYF. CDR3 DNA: TGTGCCAGCAGTCGATCGATCCGGACTAGCAAAAACATTCAGTACTTC.

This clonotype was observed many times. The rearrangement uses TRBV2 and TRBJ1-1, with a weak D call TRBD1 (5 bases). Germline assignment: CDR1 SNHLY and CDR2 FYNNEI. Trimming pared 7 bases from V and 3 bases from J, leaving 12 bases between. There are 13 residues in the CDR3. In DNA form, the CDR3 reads TGTGCCAGCACTAGGGAAGGGGACACTGAAGCTTTCTTT. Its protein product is CASTREGDTEAFF.

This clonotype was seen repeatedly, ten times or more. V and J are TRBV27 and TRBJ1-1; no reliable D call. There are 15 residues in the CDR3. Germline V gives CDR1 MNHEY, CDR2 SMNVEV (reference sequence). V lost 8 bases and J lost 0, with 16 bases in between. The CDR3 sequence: CASCRDGDLNTEAFF. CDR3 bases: TGTGCCAGCTGCCGCGACGGCGATTTGAACACTGAAGCTTTCTTT.

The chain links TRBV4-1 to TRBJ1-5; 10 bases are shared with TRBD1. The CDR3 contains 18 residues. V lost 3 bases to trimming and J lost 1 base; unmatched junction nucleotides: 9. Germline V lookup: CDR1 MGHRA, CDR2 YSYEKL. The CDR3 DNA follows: TGCGCCAGCAGCCATCCTTCCGGGACAGGGGTGAGCAATCAGCCCCAGCATTTT. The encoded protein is CASSHPSGTGVSNQPQHF.

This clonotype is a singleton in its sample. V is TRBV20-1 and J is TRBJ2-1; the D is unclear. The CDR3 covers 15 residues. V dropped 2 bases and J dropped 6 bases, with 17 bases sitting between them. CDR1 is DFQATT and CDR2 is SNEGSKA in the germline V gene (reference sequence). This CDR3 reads CSARLISPILNEQFF. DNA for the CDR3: TGCAGTGCTAGACTCATTTCCCCGATCCTCAATGAGCAGTTCTTC.